Sequencing of this TCR beta chain was carried out in a study of shared clonotypes between healthy human individuals. Study-wide findings and caveats: Expectations were that clonotype sharing among donors would be affected by sequencing depth.

Healthy HIV-negative adults without recent acute infections or vaccinations served as donors. As for this clone: The antigen is unknown.

Original methodology: ImmunoSEQ sequences covered only the junction and lacked quality scores; filtering therefore differed. Method: immunoSEQ multiplex PCR; TCRdb's copy keeps in-frame clones and lacks some. V and J calls plus clone size are reproduced from that table; the DNA served to infer D and trimming. Of around 2,000,000 clones listed, 85% to 95% are singletons. V shed 0 bases, J shed 6 bases, and the junction held 4 bases outside the gene matches. CDR1 and CDR2 from the germline V gene are MDHEN and SYDVKM. This CDR3 has 15 residues. The sequenced sample was naive CD4+ T cells sorted from blood. Subset denoted: CD45RA+ positively selected. V usage is TRBV28 and J usage is TRBJ1-1, with 10 nucleotides matching TRBD1. The source is a man between 18 and 29 years old in good health. The chain's CDR3 is CASSLWGQGRPEAFF. The CDR3 DNA is TGTGCCAGCAGTTTATGGGGACAGGGGAGGCCTGAAGCTTTCTTT. Full variable domain (outside the CDR3, taken from reference TRBV28 and TRBJ1-1): DVKVTQSSRYLVKRTGEKVFLECVQDMDHENMFWYRQDPGLGLRLIYFSYDVKMKEKGDIPEGYSVSREKKERFSLILESASTNQTSMYLCASSLWGQGRPEAFFGQGTRLTVV.